Many counts were recorded for the clone carrying this T cell receptor beta chain. At one end, the junction sequence differs from germline, possibly due to a read error. It was by 5'RACE with 10-nucleotide random UMIs that the cDNA was made. One entry per CDR3 protein results from TCRdb running MiXCR on the 5' RACE reads. This repertoire shows 46,000 or so distinct CDR3 sequences, 3.5% to 5% found once; its top ten account for around 5%. This entry is derived from a study of neurological immune-mediated disorders. The unsorted libraries originated from 2 million PBMCs kept at -80 C. The TCR originated in a woman aged 55-69 years with multiple sclerosis. The sequencing input was PBMCs.

CDR3 sequence: CAISKSGDQPQHF. In DNA, the CDR3 is TGTGCCATCAGTAAGTCAGGGGATCAGCCCCAGCATTTT. The chain recombines TRBV10-3 with TRBJ1-5; possibly TRBD1 for D (6 bases). In germline, CDR1 is ENHRY, CDR2 SYGVKD. The CDR3 runs to 13 residues.